A selection of T cell receptor beta chains follows, all from one sample in a study of blood T cells in healthy people across ages. A single record per CDR3 protein comes from TCRdb applying MiXCR to the 5' RACE reads. The table shows more than 1 million distinct CDR3 sequences, with over 35% occurring only once. Sequencing input: blood. All receptors come from a woman in her fifties or sixties in good health. CDR3s include the opening cysteine and the closing phenylalanine or tryptophan. A D gene is named only where the DNA matches it firmly. The size entry is marked missing in some rows and otherwise reads once, few, many or a size class.

14,-,TRBJ2-1,TRBV14,few,CASSHHGGGYEQFF,TGTGCCAGCAGCCACCACGGCGGAGGGTATGAGCAGTTCTTC
11,-,TRBJ2-1,TRBV5-1,-,CASTGSNEQFF,TGCGCCAGTACAGGATCCAATGAGCAGTTCTTC
15,-,TRBJ1-2,TRBV5-5,-,CASSPVDEGYYGYTF,TGTGCCAGCAGCCCCGTAGATGAGGGGTACTATGGCTACACCTTC
14,TRBD2,TRBJ2-1,TRBV20-1,-,CSAARGLGYNEQFF,TGCAGTGCTGCCCGGGGACTAGGATACAATGAGCAGTTCTTC
13,-,TRBJ1-2,TRBV29-1,-,CGVEVGGGYGYTF,TGCGGCGTTGAAGTTGGGGGAGGCTATGGCTACACCTTC
16,TRBD2,TRBJ2-3,TRBV19,few,CASSIDLAGLTDTQYF,TGTGCCAGTAGTATCGATCTAGCGGGCCTCACAGATACGCAGTATTTT
15,-,TRBJ2-3,TRBV6-2/TRBV6-3,once,CASSRASLGADTQYF,TGTGCCAGCAGTCGGGCCAGCCTTGGGGCAGATACGCAGTATTTT
16,-,TRBJ2-7,TRBV5-1,once,CASSLGQILSSYEQYF,TGCGCCAGCAGCTTGGGACAGATCCTCAGCTCCTACGAGCAGTACTTC
13,-,TRBJ2-1,TRBV24-1,-,CATSVVGSSEQFF,TGTGCCACCAGTGTTGTAGGTTCGAGCGAGCAGTTCTTC
13,TRBD2,TRBJ2-3,TRBV10-3,-,CAIRGLAGGTQYF,TGTGCCATCAGGGGACTAGCGGGGGGTACGCAGTATTTT
16,-,TRBJ2-3,TRBV11-2,few,CASSLRDRSLVDTQYF,TGTGCCAGCAGCTTAAGAGACAGGTCTTTAGTGGATACGCAGTATTTT
13,-,TRBJ2-7,TRBV29-1,-,CSVDGQKVYEQYF,TGCAGCGTTGATGGGCAGAAGGTCTACGAGCAGTACTTC
15,TRBD1,TRBJ1-6,TRBV12-3/TRBV12-4,few,CASSLGQVLNSPLHF,TGTGCCAGCAGCTTGGGACAGGTTCTTAATTCACCCCTCCACTTT
17,TRBD2,TRBJ2-1,TRBV18,-,CASSQRRPGTSVNEQFF,TGTGCCAGCTCACAACGGCGGCCCGGGACTAGCGTCAATGAGCAGTTCTTC
15,-,TRBJ2-7,TRBV5-1,-,CASSLVGGGYNEQYF,TGCGCCAGCAGCTTGGTTGGAGGGGGGTACAATGAGCAGTACTTC
16,-,TRBJ2-1,TRBV2,-,CASTKLPSDTTYEQFF,TGTGCCAGCACCAAACTCCCTAGCGACACAACCTACGAGCAGTTCTTC
12,-,TRBJ2-3,TRBV30,once,CAGRAFGGPQYF,TGTGCCGGGAGAGCCTTTGGTGGACCGCAGTATTTT
17,TRBD2,TRBJ2-3,TRBV5-1,few,CASSIGTSGSSTDTQYF,TGCGCCAGCAGCATTGGGACTAGCGGGAGTTCGACAGATACGCAGTATTTT
15,TRBD2,TRBJ2-7,TRBV20-1,-,CSALGLAGSYNEQYF,TGCAGTGCCCTGGGACTAGCGGGCTCCTACAATGAGCAGTACTTC
13,-,TRBJ2-1,TRBV7-6,-,CASSLGMYNEQFF,TGTGCCAGCAGCTTAGGGATGTACAATGAGCAGTTCTTC
13,-,TRBJ2-3,TRBV4-1,-,CASSQGRLNTQYF,TGCGCCAGCAGCCAAGGAAGGCTTAATACGCAGTATTTT
17,-,TRBJ1-2,TRBV10-3,-,CAISSWGGVQPNYGYTF,TGTGCCATCAGTTCCTGGGGGGGGGTTCAACCTAACTATGGCTACACCTTC
17,TRBD1,TRBJ2-3,TRBV29-1,-,CSVENIVGQYGTDTQYF,TGCAGCGTTGAAAATATAGTGGGACAGTATGGTACAGATACGCAGTATTTT
15,TRBD1,TRBJ2-7,TRBV28,-,CASSSHGTAVDEQYF,TGTGCCAGCAGTAGCCACGGGACAGCCGTCGACGAGCAGTACTTC
14,-,TRBJ2-7,TRBV7-6,-,CASSLWSRSYEQYF,TGTGCCAGCAGCTTGTGGTCCCGCTCCTACGAGCAGTACTTC
14,TRBD1,TRBJ2-7,TRBV27,-,CASSTGQGVREQYF,TGTGCCAGCAGTACGGGACAGGGTGTTCGCGAGCAGTACTTC
13,TRBD2,TRBJ2-1,TRBV28,-,CASSLTGRAEQFF,TGTGCCAGCAGTTTAACCGGGAGGGCCGAGCAGTTCTTC
12,-,TRBJ1-5,TRBV29-1,few,CSVSEGNQPQHF,TGCAGCGTCTCAGAGGGCAATCAGCCCCAGCATTTT
17,TRBD2,TRBJ2-2,TRBV6-2/TRBV6-3,-,CASRGLVLRRNTGELFF,TGTGCCAGCAGGGGACTAGTCTTGAGACGGAACACCGGGGAGCTGTTTTTT
16,TRBD1,TRBJ2-5,TRBV6-5,few,CASSYGGTGSQETQYF,TGTGCCAGCAGTTACGGAGGGACAGGGTCCCAAGAGACCCAGTACTTC
14,-,TRBJ2-3,TRBV7-2,-,CASSLALSTDTQYF,TGTGCCAGCAGCTTGGCTCTTAGCACAGATACGCAGTATTTT
14,-,TRBJ2-4,TRBV20-1,few,CSAQQGLAKNIQYF,TGCAGTGCACAACAGGGACTAGCCAAAAACATTCAGTACTTC
16,-,TRBJ1-1,TRBV2,-,CASSDIKGSPGTEAFF,TGTGCCAGCAGTGATATCAAAGGGTCGCCTGGTACTGAAGCTTTCTTT
15,-,TRBJ1-6,TRBV10-3,few,CAIRSKGGHNSPLHF,TGTGCCATTAGAAGTAAAGGAGGTCATAATTCACCCCTCCACTTT
15,TRBD2,TRBJ2-3,TRBV28,-,CATTSGGRVEDTQYF,TGTGCCACCACCTCCGGCGGGAGGGTCGAAGATACGCAGTATTTT
14,TRBD2,TRBJ2-7,TRBV27,few,CASKGGAGFGEQYF,TGTGCCAGCAAGGGAGGGGCAGGGTTTGGCGAGCAGTACTTC
14,TRBD1,TRBJ2-4,TRBV10-3,-,CAISESPTGNIQYF,TGTGCCATCAGTGAGTCCCCGACAGGGAACATTCAGTACTTC
13,-,TRBJ2-5,TRBV11-2,-,CASSSVGQKTQYF,TGTGCCAGTTCCTCGGTAGGGCAGAAGACCCAGTACTTC
13,-,TRBJ2-7,TRBV2,-,CASSGGWGHEQYF,TGTGCCAGCTCTGGAGGTTGGGGCCACGAGCAGTACTTC
13,-,TRBJ1-2,TRBV11-3,-,CASSAGSGYGYTF,TGTGCCAGCAGCGCAGGGAGCGGCTATGGCTACACCTTC